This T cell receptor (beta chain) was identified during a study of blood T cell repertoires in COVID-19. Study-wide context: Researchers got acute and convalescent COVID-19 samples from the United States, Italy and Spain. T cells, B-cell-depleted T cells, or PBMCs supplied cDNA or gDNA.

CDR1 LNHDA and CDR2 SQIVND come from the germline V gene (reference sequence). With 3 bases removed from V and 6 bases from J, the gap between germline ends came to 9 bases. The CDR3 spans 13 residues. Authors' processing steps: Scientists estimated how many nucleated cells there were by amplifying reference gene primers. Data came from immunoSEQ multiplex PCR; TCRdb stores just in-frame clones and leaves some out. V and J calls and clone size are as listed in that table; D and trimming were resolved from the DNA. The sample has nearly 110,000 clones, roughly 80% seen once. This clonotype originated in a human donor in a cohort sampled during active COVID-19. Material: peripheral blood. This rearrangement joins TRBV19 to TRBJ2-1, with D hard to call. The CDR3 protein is CASSISKSNEQFF. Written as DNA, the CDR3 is TGTGCCAGTAGTATTTCAAAGAGCAATGAGCAGTTCTTC.